The clone carrying this T cell receptor beta chain came up a few times. Sequencing used immunoSEQ multiplex PCR; TCRdb keeps in-frame clones, though not all of them. Of 100,000 to 150,000 clones detected, 65% to 90% appear once; the ten largest clones hold 6.6%. The data are from a study of blood T cell repertoires in COVID-19. V shed 3 bases and J shed 6 bases, with 11 bases lying between them. The germline V gene has CDR1 LNHDA and CDR2 SQIVND (reference sequence). The CDR3 runs 14 residues. The sample was peripheral blood. The genes are TRBV19 and TRBJ2-2; D gene ambiguous. This receptor was obtained from a man older than 75 with active or convalescent COVID-19. CDR3 bases: TGTGCCAGTAGTATCGGATCTAGTGCCGGGGAGCTGTTTTTT. Its translation: CASSIGSSAGELFF.